This T cell receptor beta chain was recovered during a study of response to subunit inactivated influenza vaccine. The study's findings and limits: A suggestion made by the authors is that each seasonal influenza vaccination recruits few new T cells.

This CDR3 comprises 11 residues. Trimming pared 4 bases from V and 11 bases from J, leaving 11 bases between. CDR1 is SQVTM, CDR2 ANQGSEA, per germline. Each CDR3 protein is one row after TCRdb ran MiXCR on the RT-PCR reads. This sample yields hundreds of thousands of distinct CDR3 sequences, of which under 20% are seen a single time; about a tenth belongs to the top ten. Notes on this clonotype: Its specificity is unknown.

The gene calls are TRBV29-1 and TRBJ2-2; D remains unclear. The TCR sequence derives from a man aged 45-65 years who received an inactivated influenza vaccine. The material was PBMCs from blood, obtained around 5 days after vaccination. The DNA of the CDR3 is TGCAGCGTTGGGGGTTGGGGAGAGCTGTTTTTT. It is translated as CSVGGWGELFF.